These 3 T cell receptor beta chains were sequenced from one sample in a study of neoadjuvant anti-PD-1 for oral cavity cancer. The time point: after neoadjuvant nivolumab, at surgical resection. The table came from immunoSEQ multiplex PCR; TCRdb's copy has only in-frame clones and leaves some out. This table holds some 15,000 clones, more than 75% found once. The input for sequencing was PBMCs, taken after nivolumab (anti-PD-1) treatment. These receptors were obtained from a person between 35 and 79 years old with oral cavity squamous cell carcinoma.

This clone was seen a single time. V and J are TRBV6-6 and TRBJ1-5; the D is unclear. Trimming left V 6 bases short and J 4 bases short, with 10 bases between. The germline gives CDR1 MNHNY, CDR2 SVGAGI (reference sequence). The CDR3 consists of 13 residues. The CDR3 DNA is TGTGCCAGCAGCGGACGGGCTAATCAGCCCCAGCATTTT. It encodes CASSGRANQPQHF.

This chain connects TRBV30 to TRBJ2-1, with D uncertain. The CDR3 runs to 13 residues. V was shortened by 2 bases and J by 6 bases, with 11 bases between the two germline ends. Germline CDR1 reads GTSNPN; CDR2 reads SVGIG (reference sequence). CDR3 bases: TGTGCCTGGAGTCTACTGGTGGGCAATGAGCAGTTCTTC. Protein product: CAWSLLVGNEQFF.

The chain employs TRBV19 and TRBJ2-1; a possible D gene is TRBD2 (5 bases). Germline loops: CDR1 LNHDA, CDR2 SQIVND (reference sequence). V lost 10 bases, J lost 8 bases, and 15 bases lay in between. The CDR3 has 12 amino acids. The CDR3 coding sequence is TGTGCCACCAACGGGGTAGGGCATGAGCAGTTCTTC. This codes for CATNGVGHEQFF.